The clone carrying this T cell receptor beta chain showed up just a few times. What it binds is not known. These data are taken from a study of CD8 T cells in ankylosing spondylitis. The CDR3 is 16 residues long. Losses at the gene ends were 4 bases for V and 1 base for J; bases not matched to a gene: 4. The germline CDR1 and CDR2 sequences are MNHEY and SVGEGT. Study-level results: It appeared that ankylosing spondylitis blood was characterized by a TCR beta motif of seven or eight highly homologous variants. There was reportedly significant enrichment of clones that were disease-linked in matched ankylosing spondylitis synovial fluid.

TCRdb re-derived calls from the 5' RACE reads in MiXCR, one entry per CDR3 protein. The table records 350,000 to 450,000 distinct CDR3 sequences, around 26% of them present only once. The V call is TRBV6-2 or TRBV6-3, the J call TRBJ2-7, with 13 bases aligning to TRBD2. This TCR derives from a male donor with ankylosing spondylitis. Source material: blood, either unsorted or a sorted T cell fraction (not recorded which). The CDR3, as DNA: TGTGCCAGCAGTTCCAGACTAGCGGGGGGATCCTACGAGCAGTACGTC. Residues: CASSSRLAGGSYEQYV.